The 13 T cell receptor beta chains below come from one sample, sequenced in a study of beta chain features in type 1 diabetes. As every portion of the isolated RNA was reverse transcribed, the sequencing read expressed TCRB transcripts. This table comes from immunoSEQ multiplex PCR, and its TCRdb copy is limited to in-frame clones, with some not included. The sample yields around 400,000 clones, about 12% seen once. The sample comprised naive CD4+ T cells from blood. These receptor sequences come from a young man in good health.

This clone has only a few counts. V usage is TRBV7-2 and J usage is TRBJ2-7; D is possibly TRBD2 (6 bases). The V gene lost 7 bases and the J gene lost 3 bases, with 10 bases spanning the gap. This CDR3 spans 12 amino acids. Germline V lookup: CDR1 SGHTA, CDR2 FQGNSA. CDR3 nucleotides: TGTGCCAGCACCCAGGGACTCTACGAGCAGTACTTC. Protein product: CASTQGLYEQYF.

This chain joins TRBV7-8 and TRBJ2-5, with D tentatively TRBD2 (6 bases). Trimming removed 6 bases from V and 1 base from J, with 18 bases in between. This CDR3 comprises 16 residues. Germline CDR1 is SGHVS and CDR2 is FQNEAQ. CDR3 residues: CASSRLVPEGQETQYF. The CDR3 coding sequence is TGTGCCAGCAGTAGATTGGTCCCGGAGGGCCAAGAGACCCAGTACTTC.

Details on this clone: The same CDR3 can be traced to other DNA sequences in this sample. The chain uses TRBV9 and TRBJ1-5, with TRBD1 matching over 9 bases. The CDR3 has 14 amino acids. V was clipped by 3 bases and J by 4 bases; unmatched bases: 2. Looked up from germline, CDR1 is SGDLS and CDR2 is YYNGEE. The CDR3 is CASSAGTGNQPQHF. Here the CDR3 DNA reads TGTGCCAGCAGCGCCGGGACAGGGAATCAGCCCCAGCATTTT.

This chain links TRBV6-5 with TRBJ2-7, with TRBD1 identical over 7 bases. V was clipped by 2 bases and J by 4 bases; unmatched bases: 8. The CDR3 is 15 amino acids. The germline gives CDR1 MNHEY, CDR2 SVGAGI. CDR3 region: CASSYRGTALYEQYF. The CDR3 nucleotides are TGTGCCAGCAGTTACAGGGGGACAGCCCTATACGAGCAGTACTTC.

J is TRBJ2-5 and V is TRBV10-3; possible D gene TRBD1, 6 bases. CDR1 and CDR2 (germline): ENHRY, SYGVKD. This CDR3 is 14 amino acids long. Trimming pared 3 bases from V and 2 bases from J, leaving 10 bases between. The CDR3 reads CAISERGGQETQYF. The CDR3, as DNA: TGTGCCATCAGTGAACGAGGGGGACAAGAGACCCAGTACTTC.

The rearrangement links TRBV4-2 to TRBJ2-5, with 7 positions matching TRBD1. The CDR3 runs 14 residues. The germline gives CDR1 LGHNA, CDR2 YNFKEQ. V gave up 5 bases and J gave up 5 bases; unmatched junction bases: 8. Here the CDR3 DNA reads TGTGCCAGCAGCTTGGACAGGTCTCTTGAGACCCAGTACTTC. As protein: CASSLDRSLETQYF.

This clone was recorded a few times. The chain joins TRBV6-4 to TRBJ1-1, with 7 bases matching TRBD1. This CDR3 spans 14 amino acids. CDR1 is MRHNA, CDR2 SNTAGT, per germline. V shed 5 bases, J shed 4 bases, and the junction held 7 bases outside the gene matches. CDR3 in DNA: TGTGCCAGCAGTCCGGGACAGCATTCCACTGAAGCTTTCTTT. Protein sequence: CASSPGQHSTEAFF.

This clone has only a few counts. The rearrangement links TRBV5-1 to TRBJ2-7; the D gene is possibly TRBD1 (6 bases). The V and J ends lost 2 bases and 2 bases respectively, with 11 bases between them. Germline V CDR1 and CDR2: SGHRS, YFSETQ. The CDR3 extends over 14 amino acids. CDR3 bases: TGCGCCAGCAGCTTCGGGACACCAGCCTACGAGCAGTACTTC. It codes for CASSFGTPAYEQYF.

The CDR3 region is CASRDYTTYEQYF. As DNA, the CDR3 is TGTGCCAGCAGGGACTACACTACCTACGAGCAGTACTTC. The chain carries TRBV2 and TRBJ2-7; D possibly corresponds to TRBD2 (6 bases). The ends were cut back, 6 bases at V and 2 bases at J, with 11 bases in the middle. The CDR3 spans 13 residues. Germline V gene lookup returns CDR1 SNHLY and CDR2 FYNNEI.

This clone was seen more than once but under ten times. The chain employs TRBV5-1 and TRBJ2-1; 7 bases match TRBD2. The V gene end was trimmed by 3 bases and the J gene end by 2 bases; junction bases not matched to a gene: 8. This CDR3 is 16 amino acids long. Germline lookup yields CDR1 SGHRS and CDR2 YFSETQ. The CDR3: CASSSPRAGAYNEQFF. The CDR3 DNA reads as TGCGCCAGCAGCTCGCCTAGGGCGGGGGCCTACAATGAGCAGTTCTTC.

The sample holds a few counts of this clone. The chain links TRBV27 to TRBJ2-5; TRBD2 matches 8 bases. The CDR3 is 16 residues long. CDR1 is MNHEY and CDR2 is SMNVEV in the germline V gene (reference sequence). V shed 8 bases and J 3 bases; nucleotides not matched to a gene: 14. The CDR3 coding sequence is TGTGCCAGCCGTCACTTCTTTCGGGGGGGTGAAGAGACCCAGTACTTC. Its translation is CASRHFFRGGEETQYF.

V is TRBV19 and J is TRBJ1-1; D may be TRBD1 (6 bases). This CDR3 comprises 14 residues. Trimming took 1 base from V and 6 from J, leaving 12 bases between them. Looked up from germline, CDR1 is LNHDA and CDR2 is SQIVND (reference sequence). In nucleotides, the CDR3 is TGTGCCAGTAGTATAGCCCCAGGGGCTGCTGAAGCTTTCTTT. Amino acid sequence: CASSIAPGAAEAFF.

This clone was observed a few times. This rearrangement joins TRBV18 to TRBJ1-1; TRBD1 might be the D (6 bases). Germline loops: CDR1 KGHSH, CDR2 LQKENI. Trimming shortened V by 2 bases and J by 3 bases, and 10 bases separated the two germline ends. The CDR3 runs 14 residues. Here the CDR3 DNA reads TGTGCCAGCTCACCAGGGGCAGGGGACACTGAAGCTTTCTTT. Its translation is CASSPGAGDTEAFF.